The rows below give T cell receptor beta chains drawn from one sample of a study of technical replicates of blood from a few donors. TCRdb's table, derived via immunoSEQ multiplex PCR, lists solely in-frame clones and lacks some. The sample lists some 84,000 clones; roughly nine tenths were seen once. The sequenced sample was T cells isolated from PBMCs. Source of these receptors: a human donor in good health. The CDR3 runs from the conserved cysteine through the conserved F or W. A D gene is named only where the DNA matches it firmly. Size tells how often a clone was seen (once, few, many) or the class of an expanded clone, and some rows leave it out.

NA TRBJ1-3 TRBV27 NA TGTGCCAGCAGTTTAAGGGAGGGAAACACCATATATTTT CASSLREGNTIYF
NA TRBJ2-1 TRBV4-2 NA TGTGCCAGCGCAGCTCAGGGGAATAATGAGCAGTTCTTC CASAAQGNNEQFF
NA TRBJ2-7 TRBV25-1 NA TGTGCCAGCAGTGACAACTACTCCTACGAGCAGTACTTC CASSDNYSYEQYF
NA TRBJ1-2 TRBV9 NA TGTGCCAGCAGCGTAGGGAACAGCAACTATGGCTACACCTTC CASSVGNSNYGYTF
NA TRBJ1-2 TRBV30 NA TGTGCCTGGAGTGTACAGGGTCTCGGTAACTATGGCTACACCTTC CAWSVQGLGNYGYTF
once TRBJ2-3 TRBV27 NA TGTGCCAGCAGTTTAGCGGGGGCCACAGATACGCAGTATTTT CASSLAGATDTQYF
NA TRBJ1-1 TRBV2 TRBD1 TGTGCCAGCAGTCACCCCGGGACAGGGGGCCCTGAAGCTTTCTTT CASSHPGTGGPEAFF
few TRBJ1-2 TRBV11-2 NA TGTGCCAGCAGCTTAGGTCGGAGAGGTTATGGCTACACCTTC CASSLGRRGYGYTF
NA TRBJ1-2 TRBV29-1 TRBD1 TGCAGCGTTGTAAGGACAGGGGATTATGGCTACACCTTC CSVVRTGDYGYTF
NA TRBJ2-7 TRBV19 NA TGTGCCAGTAGTATAAATGCGGAGGGAGTTAACTACGAGCAGTACTTC CASSINAEGVNYEQYF
NA TRBJ1-1 TRBV19 NA TGTGCCAGTAGTATAGATTACGGGAACACTGAAGCTTTCTTT CASSIDYGNTEAFF
NA TRBJ2-7 TRBV6-6 NA TGTGCCAGTACTCCGGGGTCCGGATATCCCTACGAGCAGTACTTC CASTPGSGYPYEQYF
NA TRBJ2-2 TRBV21-1 NA TGTGCCAGCAGCCCTGCGAGGTTAGCGGGGCCGAACACCGGGGAGCTGTTTTTT CASSPARLAGPNTGELFF
NA TRBJ2-1 TRBV11-3 TRBD2 TGTGCCAGCAGCACCTTATTTAGCGGGGGTTACAATGAGCAGTTCTTC CASSTLFSGGYNEQFF
once TRBJ2-1 TRBV7-8 NA TGTGCCAGCAGCTTAGGGCGGAACAATGAGCAGTTCTTC CASSLGRNNEQFF
NA TRBJ2-1 TRBV6-5 NA TGTGCCAGCAGTTTGACAGGCAATGAGCAGTTCTTC CASSLTGNEQFF
NA TRBJ1-2 TRBV28 NA TGTGCCAGCAGTTTGTCGGGGTATGGCTACACCTTC CASSLSGYGYTF
NA TRBJ1-4 TRBV6-5 NA TGTGCCAGCCAAGACAGCGCAACTAATGAAAAACTGTTTTTT CASQDSATNEKLFF
NA TRBJ1-1 TRBV5-4 NA TGTGCCAGCAGCCCGGATTTACAGGGGAACACTGAAGCTTTCTTT CASSPDLQGNTEAFF
NA TRBJ1-1 TRBV30 NA TGTGCCTGGGGGAGACAAACGAACACTGAAGCTTTCTTT CAWGRQTNTEAFF
NA TRBJ2-7 TRBV29-1 NA TGCAGCGTTGAGGGCAGCTACGAGCAGTACTTC CSVEGSYEQYF
NA TRBJ1-1 TRBV10-1 NA TGCGCCAGCAGTGAGGGGGGGGGCACTGAAGCTTTCTTT CASSEGGGTEAFF